Listed here is a single TCR beta chain. Generated by immunoSEQ multiplex PCR, the TCRdb table keeps only in-frame clones and is missing some. Seen here are about 290,000 clones, approximately 89% observed once, and the top ten hold around 10%. Per the germline V gene, CDR1 is LNHDA and CDR2 is SQIVND (reference sequence). CDR3 length equals 14 residues. The ends were cut back, 8 bases at V and 1 base at J, with 12 bases in the middle. The data derive from a study of blood T cell repertoires in COVID-19. The material sequenced was peripheral blood. The chain is built from TRBV19 and TRBJ2-1; tentatively, D is TRBD1 (6 bases). The receptor was isolated from a woman between 25 and 40 years old with COVID-19, enrolled during active disease. The chain's CDR3 is CASQQGGSYNEQFF. Here the CDR3 DNA reads TGTGCCAGTCAACAGGGTGGTTCCTACAATGAGCAGTTCTTC.